These 4 T cell receptor beta chains were all obtained from the same sample, sequenced in a study of blood T cells in healthy people across ages. For the second PCR, which ran for roughly 6 to 12 cycles, a sample-barcoded 5' primer and a J-beta primer mix were used. MiXCR, applied by TCRdb to the 5' RACE reads, yields one record per CDR3 protein. The repertoire includes about 750,000 distinct CDR3 sequences, approximately 55% of them detected once, and roughly 37% sits in the top ten. The specimen was blood. These TCRs come from a man older than 75 in good health.

The chain uses TRBV24-1 and TRBJ1-5, with 7 positions matching TRBD1. The junction had 8 bases not matched to a gene; V was cut back by 9 bases and J by 4 bases. CDR1 KGHDR and CDR2 SFDVKD come from the germline V gene. This CDR3 spans 14 amino acids. The CDR3 nucleotides read TGTGCCACCCAGCTACAGGGGCGGAATCAGCCCCAGCATTTT. It codes for CATQLQGRNQPQHF.

This clonotype was recorded a few times. The rearrangement joins TRBV28 to TRBJ1-5; D possibly corresponds to TRBD1 (5 bases). The CDR3 consists of 17 residues. CDR1 and CDR2 from the germline V gene are MDHEN and SYDVKM. The V gene lost 4 bases and the J gene lost 4 bases, with 20 bases spanning the gap. The CDR3 region is CASSSNIRGLPNQPQHF. CDR3 bases: TGTGCCAGCAGTTCAAATATCCGGGGACTTCCAAATCAGCCCCAGCATTTT.

This clonotype has more than one count but fewer than ten. This chain connects TRBV13 to TRBJ2-7; D is possibly TRBD1 (5 bases). V gave up 5 bases and J gave up 0 bases, with 20 bases separating them. CDR1 is PRHDT and CDR2 is FYEKMQ in the germline V gene (reference sequence). The CDR3 has 17 residues. As DNA, the CDR3 is TGTGCCAGCAGCCCCACTAAGGGGCAACCTAGCTCCTACGAGCAGTACTTC. Its translation is CASSPTKGQPSSYEQYF.

This chain joins TRBV7-2 and TRBJ2-3; no firm D call. This CDR3 has 15 residues. CDR1 is SGHTA, CDR2 FQGNSA, per germline. V lost 1 base and J lost 1, with 9 bases in between. The CDR3 spells CASSLGLIGTDTQYF. The CDR3 bases are TGTGCCAGCAGCTTAGGTCTCATTGGCACAGATACGCAGTATTTT.